The clone carrying this T cell receptor beta chain was recorded a few times. The source material, RNA transcripts, was used to amplify TCR beta CDR3 regions. The study used the HTBI primer set for a first-round RT-PCR of the TCR CDR3. TCRdb reanalysed the multiplex PCR reads using MiXCR and keeps one entry per CDR3 protein. Of under 250,000 distinct CDR3 sequences in the sample, approximately 17% were seen once. The sample belongs to a study of T cells in Graves' hyperthyroidism and ophthalmopathy. The specimen was blood. The receptor comes from a man aged 45-65 years with Graves' hyperthyroidism.

The CDR3 is CASSEQPGTDTQYF. CDR3 nucleotides: TGTGCCAGCAGCGAGCAACCGGGCACAGATACGCAGTATTTT. The chain combines TRBV2 with TRBJ2-3, with D uncertain. The CDR3 sequence is 14 residues long. With 6 bases removed from V and 1 base from J, the gap between germline ends came to 11 bases. Looked up from germline, CDR1 is SNHLY and CDR2 is FYNNEI.